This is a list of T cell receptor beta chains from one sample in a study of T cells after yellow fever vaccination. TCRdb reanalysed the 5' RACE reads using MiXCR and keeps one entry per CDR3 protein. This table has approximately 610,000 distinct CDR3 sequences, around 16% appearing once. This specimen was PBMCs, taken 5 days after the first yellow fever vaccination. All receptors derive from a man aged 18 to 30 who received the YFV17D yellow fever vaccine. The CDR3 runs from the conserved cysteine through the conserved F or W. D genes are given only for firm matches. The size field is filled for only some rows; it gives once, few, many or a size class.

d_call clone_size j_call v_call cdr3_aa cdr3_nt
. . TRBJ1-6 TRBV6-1 CATVGAHGGNSPLHF TGTGCCACCGTTGGGGCCCACGGAGGGAATTCACCCCTCCACTTT
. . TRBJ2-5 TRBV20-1 CSARRGAGETQYF TGCAGTGCTCGCCGGGGCGCGGGGGAGACCCAGTACTTC
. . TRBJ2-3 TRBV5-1 CASSLRRGWSTDTQYF TGCGCCAGCAGCTTGAGAAGGGGTTGGAGCACAGATACGCAGTATTTT
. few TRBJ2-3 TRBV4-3 CASSQVVRTESTDTQYF TGCGCCAGCAGCCAAGTAGTGAGGACGGAAAGCACAGATACGCAGTATTTT
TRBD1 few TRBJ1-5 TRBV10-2 CASSRDRGLKNQPQHF TGCGCCAGCAGTAGGGACAGGGGTCTAAAGAATCAGCCCCAGCATTTT
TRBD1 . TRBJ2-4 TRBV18 CASSLFRDSENLAKNIQYF TGTGCCAGCTCACTTTTCCGGGACAGCGAGAATCTAGCCAAAAACATTCAGTACTTC
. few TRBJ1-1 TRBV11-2 CASSVQWGGTEAFF TGTGCCAGCAGCGTCCAATGGGGGGGGACTGAAGCTTTCTTT
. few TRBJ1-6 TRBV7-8 CASSSWFTLHF TGTGCCAGCAGCTCATGGTTCACCCTCCACTTT
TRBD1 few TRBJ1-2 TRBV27 CASSFDRPGQGDYGYTF TGTGCCAGCAGTTTTGACCGGCCGGGACAGGGGGACTATGGCTACACCTTC
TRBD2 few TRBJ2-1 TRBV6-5 CATLRSGGFNEQFF TGTGCCACACTTAGATCGGGGGGTTTCAATGAGCAGTTCTTC
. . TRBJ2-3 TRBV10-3 CAISDGWRGTQYF TGTGCCATCAGTGATGGCTGGCGGGGTACGCAGTATTTT
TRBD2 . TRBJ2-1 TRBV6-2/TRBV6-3 CASRRAGLNEQFF TGTGCCAGCAGGAGAGCGGGGCTCAATGAGCAGTTCTTC
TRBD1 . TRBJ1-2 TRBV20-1 CSARDRDRGTYGYTF TGCAGTGCTAGAGATCGGGACAGGGGGACCTATGGCTACACCTTC